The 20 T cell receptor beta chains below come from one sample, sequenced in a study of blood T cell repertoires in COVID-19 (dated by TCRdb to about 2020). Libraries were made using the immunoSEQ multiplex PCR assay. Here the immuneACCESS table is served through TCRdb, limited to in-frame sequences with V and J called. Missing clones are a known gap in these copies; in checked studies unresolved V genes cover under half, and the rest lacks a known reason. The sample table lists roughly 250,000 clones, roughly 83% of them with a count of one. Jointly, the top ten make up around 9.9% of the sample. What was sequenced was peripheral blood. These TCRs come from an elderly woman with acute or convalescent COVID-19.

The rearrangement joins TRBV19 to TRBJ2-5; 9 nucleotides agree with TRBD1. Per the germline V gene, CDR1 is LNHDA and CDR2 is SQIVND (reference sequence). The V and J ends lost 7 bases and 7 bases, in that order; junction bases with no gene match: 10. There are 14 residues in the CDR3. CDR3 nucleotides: TGTGCCAGTAAAATACAGGGGGCGGCGGGGACCCAGTACTTC. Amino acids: CASKIQGAAGTQYF.

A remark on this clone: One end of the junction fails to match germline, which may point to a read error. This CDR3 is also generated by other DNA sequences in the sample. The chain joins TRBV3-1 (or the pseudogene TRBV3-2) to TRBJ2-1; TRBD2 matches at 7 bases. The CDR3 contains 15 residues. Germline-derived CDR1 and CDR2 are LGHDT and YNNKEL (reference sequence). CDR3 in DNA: TGTGCCAGCAGCCAAGGCAACGGGGGGTACAATGAACAGTTCTTC. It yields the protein CASSQGNGGYNEQFF.

CDR3 bases: TGCAGTGCTGCCCCGGAGGGGGAGCAGTACTTC. Protein product: CSAAPEGEQYF. This rearrangement joins TRBV20-1 to TRBJ2-7, with D perhaps TRBD2 (6 bases). V lost 5 bases and J 7 bases, leaving 12 bases between the germline ends. The CDR3 sequence is 11 residues long. Germline V CDR1 and CDR2: DFQATT, SNEGSKA (reference sequence).

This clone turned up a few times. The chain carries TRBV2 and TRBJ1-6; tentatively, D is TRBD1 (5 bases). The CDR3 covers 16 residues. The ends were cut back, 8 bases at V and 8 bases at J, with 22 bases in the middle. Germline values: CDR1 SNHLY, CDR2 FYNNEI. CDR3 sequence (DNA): TGTGCCAGCTCGCCGGGGACTGACTCCCCCCATTCACCCCTCCACTTT. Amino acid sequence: CASSPGTDSPHSPLHF.

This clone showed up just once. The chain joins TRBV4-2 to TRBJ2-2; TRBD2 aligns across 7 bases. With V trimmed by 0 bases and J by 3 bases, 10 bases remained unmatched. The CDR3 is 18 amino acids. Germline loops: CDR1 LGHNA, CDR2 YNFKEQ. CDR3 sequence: CASSQERGRLADTGELFF. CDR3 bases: TGTGCCAGCAGCCAAGAACGGGGCCGCCTAGCGGACACCGGGGAGCTGTTTTTT.

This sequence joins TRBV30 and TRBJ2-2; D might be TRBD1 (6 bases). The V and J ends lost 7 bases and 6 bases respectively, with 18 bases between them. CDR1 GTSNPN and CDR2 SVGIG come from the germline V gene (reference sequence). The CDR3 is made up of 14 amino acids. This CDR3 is CAYREQGIPGELFF. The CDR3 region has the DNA TGTGCCTACAGGGAACAGGGTATTCCCGGGGAGCTGTTTTTT.

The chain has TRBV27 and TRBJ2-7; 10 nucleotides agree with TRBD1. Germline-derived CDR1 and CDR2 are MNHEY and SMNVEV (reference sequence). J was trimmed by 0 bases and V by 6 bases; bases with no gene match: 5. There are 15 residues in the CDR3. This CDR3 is CASRRDRGPSYEQYF. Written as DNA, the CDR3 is TGTGCCAGCAGGCGGGACAGGGGTCCCTCCTACGAGCAGTACTTC.

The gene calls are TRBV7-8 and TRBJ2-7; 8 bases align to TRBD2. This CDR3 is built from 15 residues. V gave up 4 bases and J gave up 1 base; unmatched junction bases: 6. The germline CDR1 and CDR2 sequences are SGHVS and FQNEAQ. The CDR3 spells CASSSPGGESYEQYF. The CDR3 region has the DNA TGTGCCAGCAGCTCCCCGGGGGGGGAATCCTACGAGCAGTACTTC.

CDR3 sequence: CASSPGDKNTEAFF. CDR3 sequence (DNA): TGTGCCAGCTCACCGGGTGACAAGAACACTGAAGCTTTCTTT. V usage is TRBV18 and J usage is TRBJ1-1; D call uncertain. The CDR3 length is 14 residues. The V end was cut by 3 bases, the J end by 1 base, with 9 bases between. Germline V gene data show CDR1 as KGHSH and CDR2 as LQKENI.

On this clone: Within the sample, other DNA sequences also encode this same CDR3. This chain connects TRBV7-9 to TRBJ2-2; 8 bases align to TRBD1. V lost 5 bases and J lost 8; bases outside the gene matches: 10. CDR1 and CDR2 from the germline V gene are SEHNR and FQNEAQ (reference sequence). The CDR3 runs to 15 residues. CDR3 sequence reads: CASSAGQGGTGELFF. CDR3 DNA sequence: TGTGCCAGCAGCGCCGGACAGGGTGGGACAGGGGAGCTGTTTTTT.

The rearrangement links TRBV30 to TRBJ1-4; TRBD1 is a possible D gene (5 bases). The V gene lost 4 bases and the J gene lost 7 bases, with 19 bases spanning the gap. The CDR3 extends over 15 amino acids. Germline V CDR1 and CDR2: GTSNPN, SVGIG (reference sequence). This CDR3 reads CAWTRTTGFFEKLFF. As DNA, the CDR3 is TGTGCCTGGACCCGGACCACAGGATTTTTTGAAAAACTGTTTTTT. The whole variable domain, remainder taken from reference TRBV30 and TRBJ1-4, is SQTIHQWPATLVQPVGSPLSLECTVEGTSNPNLYWYRQAAGRGLQLLFYSVGIGQISSEVPQNLSASRPQDRQFILSSKKLLLSDSGFYLCAWTRTTGFFEKLFFGSGTQLSVL.

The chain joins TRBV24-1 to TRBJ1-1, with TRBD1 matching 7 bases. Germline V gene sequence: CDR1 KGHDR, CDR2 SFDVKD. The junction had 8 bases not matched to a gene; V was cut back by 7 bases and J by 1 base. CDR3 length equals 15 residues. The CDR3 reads CATRSGQGGNTEAFF. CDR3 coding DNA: TGTGCCACCAGAAGCGGGCAGGGGGGGAACACTGAAGCTTTCTTT.

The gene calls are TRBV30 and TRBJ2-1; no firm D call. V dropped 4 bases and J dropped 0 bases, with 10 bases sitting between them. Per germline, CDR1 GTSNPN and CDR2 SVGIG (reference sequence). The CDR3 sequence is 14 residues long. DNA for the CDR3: TGTGCCTGGAATCCAGGTTTCTCCTACAATGAGCAGTTCTTC. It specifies CAWNPGFSYNEQFF.

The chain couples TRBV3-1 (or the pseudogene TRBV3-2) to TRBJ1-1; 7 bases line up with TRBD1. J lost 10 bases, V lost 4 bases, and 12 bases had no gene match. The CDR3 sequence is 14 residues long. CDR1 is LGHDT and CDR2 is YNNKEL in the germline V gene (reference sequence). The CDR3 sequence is CASSPRAGGTGAFF. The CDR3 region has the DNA TGTGCCAGCAGCCCGCGGGCAGGGGGAACGGGAGCTTTCTTT.

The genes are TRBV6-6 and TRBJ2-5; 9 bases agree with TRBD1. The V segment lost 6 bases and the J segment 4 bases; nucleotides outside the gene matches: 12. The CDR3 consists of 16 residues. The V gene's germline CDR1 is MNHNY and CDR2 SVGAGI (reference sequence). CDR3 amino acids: CASSPHGDREGETQYF. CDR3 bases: TGTGCCAGCAGCCCCCATGGGGACAGGGAGGGAGAGACCCAGTACTTC.

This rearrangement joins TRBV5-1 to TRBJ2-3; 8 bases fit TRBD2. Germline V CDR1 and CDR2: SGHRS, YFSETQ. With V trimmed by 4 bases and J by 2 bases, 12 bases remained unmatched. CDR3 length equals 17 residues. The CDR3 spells CASSPPNSGTFTDTQYF. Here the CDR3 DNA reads TGCGCCAGCAGCCCTCCTAATAGCGGGACCTTCACAGATACGCAGTATTTT.

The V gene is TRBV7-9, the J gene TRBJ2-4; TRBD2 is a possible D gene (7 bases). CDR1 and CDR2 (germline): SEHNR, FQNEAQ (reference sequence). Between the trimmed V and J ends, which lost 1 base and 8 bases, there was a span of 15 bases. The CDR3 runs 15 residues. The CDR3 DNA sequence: TGTGCCAGCAGCTTAGTACAGGGCGGGGGTGACATTCAGTACTTC. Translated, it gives CASSLVQGGGDIQYF.

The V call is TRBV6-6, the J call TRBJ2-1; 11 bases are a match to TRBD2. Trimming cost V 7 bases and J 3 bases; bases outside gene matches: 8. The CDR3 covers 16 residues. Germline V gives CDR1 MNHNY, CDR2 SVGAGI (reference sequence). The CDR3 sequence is CASTYPGLAGYNEQFF. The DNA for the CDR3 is TGTGCCAGCACCTACCCAGGACTAGCGGGCTACAATGAGCAGTTCTTC.

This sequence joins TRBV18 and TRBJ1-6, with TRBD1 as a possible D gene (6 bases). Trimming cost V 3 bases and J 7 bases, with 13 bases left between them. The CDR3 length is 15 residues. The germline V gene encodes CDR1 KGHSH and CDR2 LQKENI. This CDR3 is CASSPQQGPNSPLHF. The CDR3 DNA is TGTGCCAGCTCACCGCAACAGGGCCCCAATTCACCCCTCCACTTT.

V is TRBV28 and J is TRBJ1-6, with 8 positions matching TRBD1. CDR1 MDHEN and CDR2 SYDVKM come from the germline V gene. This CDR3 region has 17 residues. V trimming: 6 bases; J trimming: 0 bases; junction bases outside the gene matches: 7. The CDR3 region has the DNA TGTGCCAGCAGGCGGACAGGGAGGGGCTCCTATAATTCACCCCTCCACTTT. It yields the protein CASRRTGRGSYNSPLHF.